Shown below are 3 T cell receptor beta chains from a single sample sequenced in a study of blood T cell repertoires in COVID-19. Only in-frame clones appear in the TCRdb table, and some are missing; sequencing was by immunoSEQ multiplex PCR. The data contain 300,000 to 350,000 clones, under 95% of them singletons. The sample comprised peripheral blood. The source of these receptors is a woman under 30 who had recovered from COVID-19.

V usage is TRBV19 and J usage is TRBJ1-4, with 7 bases identical to TRBD1. CDR1 LNHDA and CDR2 SQIVND come from the germline V gene (reference sequence). The CDR3 consists of 15 residues. Trimming took 5 bases from V and 7 from J; bases not matched to a gene: 10. The CDR3 sequence is CASSSRTGGVEKLFF. CDR3 coding DNA: TGTGCCAGTAGTTCGAGGACAGGCGGGGTTGAAAAACTGTTTTTT.

This clone has a single count. The chain uses TRBV27 and TRBJ1-5; TRBD1 agrees at 10 bases. The ends lost 3 bases at V and 6 bases at J; junction bases unmatched: 5. This CDR3 is built from 15 residues. Germline loops: CDR1 MNHEY, CDR2 SMNVEV (reference sequence). This chain's CDR3 is CASSLTGGAGQPQHF. Here the CDR3 DNA reads TGTGCCAGCAGTTTGACAGGGGGCGCCGGTCAGCCCCAGCATTTT.

Here the CDR3 reads CASSPRGRGYEQYV. The CDR3 DNA is TGTGCCAGCAGCCCCCGGGGCAGGGGGTACGAGCAGTACGTC. V and J are TRBV11-3 and TRBJ2-7; 7 bases are a match to TRBD1. V dropped 5 bases and J dropped 4; count of bases not matched to a gene: 8. The germline CDR1 and CDR2 sequences are SGHNT and YENEEA. The length of the CDR3 is 14 residues.